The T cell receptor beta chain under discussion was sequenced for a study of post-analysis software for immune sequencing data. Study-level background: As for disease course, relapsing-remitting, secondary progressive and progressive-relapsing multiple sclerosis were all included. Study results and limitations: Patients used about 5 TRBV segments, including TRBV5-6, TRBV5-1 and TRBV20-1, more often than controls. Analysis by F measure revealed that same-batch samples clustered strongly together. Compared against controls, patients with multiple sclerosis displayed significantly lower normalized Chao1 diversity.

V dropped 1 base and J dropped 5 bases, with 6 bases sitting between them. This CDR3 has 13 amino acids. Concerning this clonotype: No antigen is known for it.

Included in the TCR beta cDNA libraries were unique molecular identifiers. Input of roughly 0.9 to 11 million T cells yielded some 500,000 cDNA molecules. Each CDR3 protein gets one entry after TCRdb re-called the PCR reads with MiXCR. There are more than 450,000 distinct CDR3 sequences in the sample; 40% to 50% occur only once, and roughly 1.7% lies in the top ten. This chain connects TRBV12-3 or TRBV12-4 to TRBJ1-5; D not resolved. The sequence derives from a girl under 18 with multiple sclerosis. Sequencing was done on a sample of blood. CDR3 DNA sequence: TGTGCCAGCAGTTTAGGGTTCCATCAGCCCCAGCATTTT. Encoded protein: CASSLGFHQPQHF.